Only a few counts were recorded for the clone carrying this TCR beta chain. The antigen is undetermined. This entry is derived from a study of T cell repertoires in cytomegalovirus infection. Each CDR3 protein is one row after TCRdb ran MiXCR on the reads. The sample carries 830,000 or so distinct CDR3 sequences, about 33% recorded once. Trimming shortened V by 5 bases and J by 0 bases, and 11 bases separated the two germline ends. Germline CDR1 reads MNHEY; CDR2 reads SMNVEV (reference sequence). CDR3 size: 15 residues. The receptor was derived from a human donor in good health (CMV status not recorded). Some clones in this sample may be carry-over from other donors' samples. The chain uses TRBV27 and TRBJ1-5; D is unresolved. This specimen was cultured CD8+ T cells from PBMCs, taken from culture after CMV antigen stimulation. As DNA, the CDR3 is TGTGCCAGCAGTGCCCGGCCATATAGCAATCAGCCCCAGCATTTT. Amino acid sequence: CASSARPYSNQPQHF.